These 13 T cell receptor beta chains came from one sample sequenced in a study of glioma-infiltrating T cells after dendritic cell vaccination. Time point indicated: after dendritic cell vaccination, including at tumor progression/relapse. TCRdb's table, derived via immunoSEQ multiplex PCR, lists solely in-frame clones and lacks some. The table has about 100,000 clones, 65% to 85% seen once; the top ten hold approximately 5.4%. This material consisted of blood, taken after dendritic cell vaccination. The receptors originated from a human donor with glioblastoma.

The chain links TRBV19 to TRBJ1-2; 9 bases match TRBD1. The CDR3 sequence is 12 residues long. Unmatched junction bases numbered 5, after V lost 7 bases and J lost 8 bases. Germline V CDR1 and CDR2: LNHDA, SQIVND (reference sequence). The CDR3 DNA reads TGTGCCAGTACCGACAGGGGGGCCGGCTACACCTTC. It translates to CASTDRGAGYTF.

The chain couples TRBV9 to TRBJ2-5; D call uncertain. In germline, CDR1 is SGDLS, CDR2 YYNGEE. V dropped 0 bases and J dropped 1 base, with 7 bases sitting between them. This CDR3 is 14 amino acids long. CDR3 protein: CASSVGLFQETQYF. The CDR3 region has the DNA TGTGCCAGCAGCGTAGGACTGTTCCAAGAGACCCAGTACTTC.

The chain joins TRBV6-4 to TRBJ1-6; 8 nucleotides match TRBD1. The trim removed 0 bases at V and 3 bases at J, leaving 4 bases unmatched. Germline V gives CDR1 MRHNA, CDR2 SNTAGT. The CDR3 is 17 amino acids. CDR3 in amino acids: CASSDSPRGLYNSPLHF. The DNA for the CDR3 is TGTGCCAGCAGTGACTCGCCCAGGGGGCTCTATAATTCACCCCTCCACTTT.

CDR3 residues: CASSRPGVFAYNEQFF. For the CDR3, the DNA is TGTGCCAGCAGCCGCCCAGGGGTATTCGCGTACAATGAGCAGTTCTTC. The chain recombines TRBV16 with TRBJ2-1, with D maybe TRBD1 (6 bases). The CDR3 contains 16 residues. V lost 4 bases and J lost 4, with 17 bases in between. CDR1 is KGHSY, CDR2 FQNENV, per germline.

This chain joins TRBV28 and TRBJ2-7, with 13 bases matching TRBD2. Trimming at V came to 3 bases and at J to 1 base, leaving 6 bases not matched to a gene. Germline values: CDR1 MDHEN, CDR2 SYDVKM. The CDR3 covers 17 residues. Written as DNA, the CDR3 is TGTGCCAGCAGTTTGGGACTAGCGGGGACGAATTCCTACGAGCAGTACTTC. Residues: CASSLGLAGTNSYEQYF.

The rearrangement uses TRBV10-3 and TRBJ2-3; 8 bases align to TRBD2. The length of the CDR3 is 14 residues. The V gene's germline CDR1 is ENHRY and CDR2 SYGVKD. V trimming: 4 bases; J trimming: 3 bases; junction bases outside the gene matches: 3. DNA of the CDR3: TGTGCCATCAGTGGTGGCGGGAGGACAGATACGCAGTATTTT. It translates to CAISGGGRTDTQYF.

This clone showed up just a few times. The chain is built from TRBV7-9 and TRBJ1-5; D is unclear. Looked up from germline, CDR1 is SEHNR and CDR2 is FQNEAQ (reference sequence). V was cut by 5 bases and J by 7 bases, with 9 bases left in between. The CDR3 contains 12 residues. The CDR3: CASSKGVQPQHF. The DNA of the CDR3 is TGTGCCAGCAGCAAGGGAGTGCAGCCCCAGCATTTT.

The table lists this clone with a few counts. This chain joins TRBV28 and TRBJ2-7, with 11 bases lining up with TRBD1. The J segment lost 4 bases and the V segment lost 5 bases, leaving 4 bases of the junction unmatched. The germline gives CDR1 MDHEN, CDR2 SYDVKM. This CDR3 contains 14 residues. The CDR3 loop is CASSTGQGGYEQYF. The CDR3 DNA reads TGTGCCAGCAGTACGGGACAGGGGGGATACGAGCAGTACTTC.

V gene TRBV5-1 combines with J gene TRBJ1-4, with TRBD1 matching 9 bases. The germline CDR1 and CDR2 sequences are SGHRS and YFSETQ. CDR3 length: 14 residues. V lost 3 bases to trimming and J lost 8 bases; unmatched junction nucleotides: 5. CDR3 protein: CASSSGTGREKLFF. The CDR3 DNA reads TGCGCCAGCAGCTCCGGGACAGGGCGAGAAAAACTGTTTTTT.

This clone was recorded a few times. The rearrangement joins TRBV19 to TRBJ1-3; the match to TRBD1 covers 8 bases. The CDR3 extends over 15 amino acids. Germline V gene sequence: CDR1 LNHDA, CDR2 SQIVND (reference sequence). J gave up 3 bases and V 5 bases, and 6 bases lay outside the gene matches. The CDR3 DNA reads as TGTGCCAGTAGTGCCCAGGGGGCGGATGGAAACACCATATATTTT. Translation gives CASSAQGADGNTIYF.

V and J are TRBV7-3 and TRBJ2-1; 8 nucleotides agree with TRBD2. Germline values: CDR1 SGHTA, CDR2 FQGTGA. The length of the CDR3 is 15 residues. V dropped 2 bases and J dropped 6; count of bases not matched to a gene: 6. The CDR3 reads CASSLAGGRFNEQFF. CDR3 bases: TGTGCCAGCAGCTTAGCGGGAGGCCGTTTCAATGAGCAGTTCTTC.

In its sample, this clone was seen once. CDR3 sequence (DNA): TGTGCCAGCAGTTTATGGACCCTAGCGGGAGGGTCCTACAATGAGCAGTTCTTC. This translates into CASSLWTLAGGSYNEQFF. The chain links TRBV28 to TRBJ2-1, with 12 bases lining up with TRBD2. The CDR3 sequence is 18 residues long. The J segment lost 1 base and the V segment lost 0 bases, leaving 4 bases of the junction unmatched. Per germline, CDR1 MDHEN and CDR2 SYDVKM.

This clone appeared a single time. The chain uses TRBV11-3 and TRBJ2-1, with 7 nucleotides matching TRBD2. Germline CDR1 SGHNT, CDR2 YENEEA. Germline trimming cut 4 bases from V and 6 bases from J; bases unmatched to any gene: 9. There are 15 residues in the CDR3. CDR3 coding DNA: TGTGCCAGCAGCTCATCTAGCGGTGGCCTCAATGAGCAGTTCTTC. It is translated as CASSSSSGGLNEQFF.